The rows below give T cell receptor beta chains drawn from one sample of a study of blood T cell repertoires in COVID-19. Sequenced by immunoSEQ multiplex PCR; TCRdb stores in-frame clones only, minus some. The data hold about 67,000 clones, with 87% observed a single time. Sequenced input: peripheral blood. The receptors here all came from a man aged 50 to 59 with active COVID-19. Each CDR3 is given with its conserved first and last residue. A D gene is named only where the DNA matches it firmly. Size is stated for part of the rows, as once, few or many counts, or as a class when the clone is expanded.

CDR3 length | J gene | V gene | clone size | D gene | CDR3 DNA | CDR3 protein
17 | TRBJ1-6 | TRBV30 | . | . | TGTGCCTGGAGCGGAGGGAGGAGGGACTTCTCTAATTCACCCCTCCACTTT | CAWSGGRRDFSNSPLHF
13 | TRBJ1-1 | TRBV28 | . | TRBD1 | TGTGCCAGCAGTTTATCAGGGGGGACAGAAGCTTTCTTT | CASSLSGGTEAFF
15 | TRBJ2-1 | TRBV5-1 | . | TRBD2 | TGCGCCAGCAGAACGACTAGCCAGCCTTACAATGAGCAGTTCTTC | CASRTTSQPYNEQFF
15 | TRBJ1-2 | TRBV27 | . | TRBD1 | TGTGCCAGCAGTTTAAGGGACAGGGCTAACTATGGCTACACCTTC | CASSLRDRANYGYTF
15 | TRBJ2-7 | TRBV5-6 | . | . | TGTGCCAGCAGCTTGGAGTTGGGCAGGGGTTACGAGCAGTACTTC | CASSLELGRGYEQYF
17 | TRBJ2-6 | TRBV6-2/TRBV6-3 | . | . | TGTGCCAGCAGTTACCGGAGGTATCGTCGGGGGGCCAACGTCCTGACTTTC | CASSYRRYRRGANVLTF
16 | TRBJ2-3 | TRBV6-5 | . | TRBD2 | TGTGCCAGCAGTTCCTTAAGCGGGAGTAGCACAGATACGCAGTATTTT | CASSSLSGSSTDTQYF
14 | TRBJ2-5 | TRBV19 | . | . | TGTGCCAGTAGTCGATCGACAGTCCGCGAGACCCAGTACTTC | CASSRSTVRETQYF
14 | TRBJ1-1 | TRBV2 | . | . | TGTGCCAGCAGTGAAATAGAGGGCTTCACTGAAGCTTTCTTT | CASSEIEGFTEAFF
11 | TRBJ2-7 | TRBV6-6 | . | . | TGTGCCAGCGCCCAGGGATCGTGGCAGTACTTC | CASAQGSWQYF
16 | TRBJ1-2 | TRBV7-8 | . | . | TGTGCCAGCAGCTTAGCGTCGGCAGGGGATCGGAATGGCTACACCTTC | CASSLASAGDRNGYTF
14 | TRBJ2-3 | TRBV5-4 | . | TRBD2 | TGTGCCAGCAGACTAGCGGGGGCAACAGATACGCAGTATTTT | CASRLAGATDTQYF
15 | TRBJ1-5 | TRBV6-6 | . | . | TGTGCCAGCAGTTACGAGGGTGCATCGGGTCAGCCCCAGCATTTT | CASSYEGASGQPQHF
14 | TRBJ2-7 | TRBV6-1 | . | TRBD2 | TGTGCCAGCAGTGAGGGCGGGGGGATTTACGAGCAGTACTTC | CASSEGGGIYEQYF
11 | TRBJ2-1 | TRBV2 | . | . | TGTGCCAGCAGGGGAGCGGGACAACCGTTCTTC | CASRGAGQPFF
18 | TRBJ2-2 | TRBV10-1 | . | TRBD2 | TGCGCCAGCAGCACAGTGAGGTGGCGGGAGGAGGGGAGCGGGGAGCTGTTTTTT | CASSTVRWREEGSGELFF
15 | TRBJ2-1 | TRBV7-9 | . | TRBD1 | TGTGCCAGCAGCCCACGACAGGGAACCTACAATGAGCAGTTCTTC | CASSPRQGTYNEQFF
15 | TRBJ1-5 | TRBV28 | few | TRBD1 | TGTGCCAGCAGTTTGGTGGGACAGGTCAATCAGCCCCAGCATTTT | CASSLVGQVNQPQHF
16 | TRBJ2-5 | TRBV2 | once | TRBD2 | TGTGCCAGCAGTGGCGCTAGCGGGGGCCTAGCAGAGACCCAGTACTTC | CASSGASGGLAETQYF
14 | TRBJ1-3 | TRBV5-1 | . | . | TGCGCCAGCAGCTTTAACGGAGGAGAAAACACCATATATTTT | CASSFNGGENTIYF
14 | TRBJ2-3 | TRBV9 | . | . | TGTGCCAGCAATTTCGGAGCGGCCACAGATACGCAGTATTTT | CASNFGAATDTQYF
13 | TRBJ2-7 | TRBV27 | . | . | TGTGCCAGCAGTATCGGAGATACCTACGAGCAGTACTTC | CASSIGDTYEQYF
15 | TRBJ2-5 | TRBV3-1/TRBV3-2 | once | . | TGTGCCAGCAGCTCGTCTAGGCGGGGAAAAGAGACCCAGTACTTC | CASSSSRRGKETQYF
14 | TRBJ2-2 | TRBV19 | . | TRBD1 | TGTGCCAGTAGTACGGACAGGGGGCCCGGGGAGCTGTTTTTT | CASSTDRGPGELFF
13 | TRBJ2-5 | TRBV28 | . | . | TGTGCCAGCAGTTTACCCGGAGGAGAGACCCAGTACTTC | CASSLPGGETQYF
15 | TRBJ1-1 | TRBV25-1 | . | . | TGTGCCAGCAGTGACACCTCCGGGGGAGACACTGAAGCTTTCTTT | CASSDTSGGDTEAFF
13 | TRBJ1-4 | TRBV29-1 | . | . | TGCAGCGGGATCCAGGGTACTAATGAAAAACTGTTTTTT | CSGIQGTNEKLFF
16 | TRBJ2-1 | TRBV28 | . | TRBD1 | TGTGCCAGCAGTGCCCCCACAGGGGGGACCTACAATGAGCAGTTCTTC | CASSAPTGGTYNEQFF
14 | TRBJ1-2 | TRBV6-5 | . | . | TGTGCCAGCAGTTTCAGGGGTTCCGGCTATGGCTACACCTTC | CASSFRGSGYGYTF
16 | TRBJ1-4 | TRBV19 | . | . | TGTGCCAGTAGTCTTAATCCGACAGTCCCTAATGAAAAACTGTTTTTT | CASSLNPTVPNEKLFF
14 | TRBJ1-1 | TRBV5-1 | once | . | TGCGCCAGCAGCTCTACAGGGACGAACACTGAAGCTTTCTTT | CASSSTGTNTEAFF
15 | TRBJ1-2 | TRBV7-9 | . | . | TGTGCCAGCAGCTTAGTACAGGGAGCTAACTATGGCTACACCTTC | CASSLVQGANYGYTF
13 | TRBJ1-5 | TRBV19 | . | . | TGTGCCACTCGGAGGCAGGCGGGTCAGCCCCAGCATTTT | CATRRQAGQPQHF
16 | TRBJ2-7 | TRBV6-2/TRBV6-3 | . | . | TGTGCCAGCAGTTACTCGTTTGCGGCGGAAACCTACGAGCAGTACTTC | CASSYSFAAETYEQYF
16 | TRBJ2-3 | TRBV9 | . | . | TGTGCCAGCAGCGTAGGAGGGCTACGAGCCCGAGATACGCAGTATTTT | CASSVGGLRARDTQYF